This T cell receptor beta chain was profiled in a study of cytomegalovirus exposure and HLA in healthy donors. PCR involved 60 Vbeta and 13 Jbeta primers. Original methodology: In a later analysis, of roughly 83 million unique beta chains, around 9.9 million appeared in at least two donors. Data came from immunoSEQ multiplex PCR; TCRdb stores just in-frame clones and leaves some out. V and J calls and clone size are given by that table; D and trimming were obtained from the DNA. Here the sample spans some 110,000 clones, roughly three quarters being singletons. Trimming at V came to 1 base and at J to 4 bases, leaving 10 bases not matched to a gene. The germline V gene encodes CDR1 SEHNR and CDR2 FQNEAQ (reference sequence). The CDR3 consists of 18 residues.

The sequence was collected from a woman younger than 35 in good health and CMV-seropositive. The V and J genes are TRBV7-9 and TRBJ2-1; 10 nucleotides match TRBD2. Sequenced material: PBMCs. CDR3 nucleotides: TGTGCCAGCAGCTTAGGCGCTCGGGCTAGCGGGAGATACAATGAGCAGTTCTTC. Its translation: CASSLGARASGRYNEQFF.